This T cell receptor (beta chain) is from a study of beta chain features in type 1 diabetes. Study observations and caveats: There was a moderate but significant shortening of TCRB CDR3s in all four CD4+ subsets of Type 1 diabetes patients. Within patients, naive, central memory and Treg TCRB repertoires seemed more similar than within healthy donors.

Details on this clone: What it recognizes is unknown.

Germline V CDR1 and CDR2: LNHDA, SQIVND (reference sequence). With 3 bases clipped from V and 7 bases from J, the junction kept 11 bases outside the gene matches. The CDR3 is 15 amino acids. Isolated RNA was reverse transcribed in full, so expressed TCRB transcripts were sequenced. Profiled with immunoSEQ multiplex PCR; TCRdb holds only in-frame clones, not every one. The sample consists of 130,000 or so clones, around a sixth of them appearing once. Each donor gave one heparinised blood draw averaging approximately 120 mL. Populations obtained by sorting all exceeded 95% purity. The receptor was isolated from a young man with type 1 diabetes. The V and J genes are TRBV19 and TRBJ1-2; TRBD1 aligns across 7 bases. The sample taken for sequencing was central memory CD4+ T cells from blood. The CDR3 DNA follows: TGTGCCAGTAGTATGTTAGACAGGGAGTTAGGTGGCTACACCTTC. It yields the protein CASSMLDRELGGYTF.